This T cell receptor (beta chain) was retrieved from a study of T-cell reconstitution after alpha-beta-depleted transplantation in children. Study-wide results and caveats: Where alpha-beta T cells came from about two months after transplant was reportedly several hundred expanded graft clones. Surviving recipient T cells and thymic progenitors accounted for the high day-60 TCRbeta diversity observed in some patients. Newly made T cells mostly supplied T-cell counts and diversity one year after transplant.

V shed 3 bases and J 3 bases; nucleotides not matched to a gene: 6. This CDR3 is built from 14 residues. The germline CDR1 and CDR2 sequences are GTSNPN and SVGIG (reference sequence). In the case of this clonotype: The antigen is not known.

Researchers prepared the TCRbeta library using unique molecular identifiers, the study reports. Via MiXCR, TCRdb re-called the PCR reads, giving one row per CDR3 protein. The data contain fewer than 700,000 distinct CDR3 sequences, over 10% of them seen just once; the ten biggest clones take up around 2%. This clonotype was obtained from a male patient aged 10 to 17 who had a stem cell transplant for acute myeloid leukemia, so the T cells may come from the graft donor. The V and J genes are TRBV30 and TRBJ2-3; 7 bases fit TRBD2. The material sequenced was PBMCs, mostly from graft donor cells, taken 360 days after TCRalphabeta/CD19-depleted stem cell transplant. CDR3 in DNA: TGTGCCTGGAGAAAGGGAGGGCGGACAGATACGCAGTATTTT. As protein: CAWRKGGRTDTQYF.